This record looks at one T cell receptor (beta chain) sequence and its context. Its target antigen remains unknown. Base qualities were left out, and no much larger clone turns up one base away. One collaborating source in Seattle enrolled patients while the patients were actively infected and followed the patients over time throughout the course of disease. Collaborating institutions collected whole blood in K2EDTA tubes following their own protocols. For TCRbeta analysis, collaborators shipped samples in one of three forms: frozen whole blood, isolated PBMCs, or DNA extracted from either of those sample types. TCRbeta CDR3 regions were amplified from genomic DNA using the immunoSEQ Assay, a bias-controlled multiplex PCR. In the original analysis: Nucleated cell counts per sample were estimated from amplification of reference gene primers within the assay. To quantify the absolute abundance of each unique TCRbeta CDR3 rearrangement, sequence reads were collapsed and filtered. For each sample, productive Simpson clonality was calculated by taking the square root of Simpson's diversity index across productive rearrangements. TCRdb retrieved this table from immuneACCESS and kept in-frame rearrangements only. Not all clones are present; in checked studies, unresolved V genes account for under half, and no reason is known for the remainder. V and J calls and clone size come straight from that table; D and trimming were deduced from the DNA. In this sample the table shows 250,000 to 350,000 clones, around nine tenths of which occur a single time. Around 10% of the sample goes to the ten largest clones.

This record belongs to a study of blood T cell repertoires in COVID-19 (dated by TCRdb to 2020 to 2022). Background on the whole study: Samples from collaborators originated in the United States, Italy and Spain and spanned both the acute and convalescent phases of COVID-19. The prospective study material was composed of cDNA or gDNA derived from T cells, B-cell-depleted T cells, or PBMCs. Subjects who had been exposed to COVID-19, were actively infected with it, or had recovered from it provided the deeply sampled blood TCRbeta repertoires that made up the dataset. The repertoires were released in a freely available public database intended as a resource for research on the immune response to SARS-CoV-2. Samples came from the ongoing ImmuneRACE study (first 160 participants) plus 1,254 subjects from 6 global collaborators. The sample metadata nearly always contained a de-identified subject ID, COVID-19 status, age in years and sex. HLA class I and class II types, where available, came from metadata supplied by the sample provider rather than from assay-based typing.

The CDR3 starts with the cysteine, ends with the phenylalanine, and has 17 residues. Here the CDR3 DNA is all that survives: 51 bases in frame from base 1. According to the germline V gene, CDR1 reads MNHNS and CDR2 reads SASEGT. The junction shows trimming of 3 bases on V and 3 bases on J, and the gene matches do not reach 12 bases of it. On the study overall, not on this receptor specifically: Clinical and demographic metadata were provided uncurated, with the amount varying by source and participant.

The V and J genes are TRBV6-1 and TRBJ2-3; 7 bases in between match TRBD2. The sequencing input was peripheral blood. The receptor was derived from a woman aged 30 to 39 with COVID-19, enrolled during active disease. The DNA sequence follows: TGTGCCAGCAGTGACGCCCTTGCGGGAGCGCATACAGATACGCAGTATTTT. Its protein product is CASSDALAGAHTDTQYF.